This T cell receptor beta chain was recovered during a study of T cell repertoires in cytomegalovirus infection. This clonotype has ten or more counts. TCRdb passed the reads through MiXCR, listing each CDR3 protein once. The sample contains approximately 500,000 distinct CDR3 sequences, more than 20% of which appear only once. CDR1 and CDR2 (germline): SGHTA, FQGNSA. Deletions cut 7 bases from V and 7 bases from J, with 23 bases between. This CDR3 is 16 amino acids long. Sequencing used PBMCs. The clonotype originates from a human donor in good health (CMV status not recorded). Some clones in this sample may be carry-over from other donors' samples. The genes are TRBV7-2 and TRBJ2-1, with D perhaps matching TRBD2 (7 bases). CDR3 DNA sequence: TGTGCCAGCAAACCCGAGGGGGAGGGCCTAAGGAATGAGCAGTTCTTC. As protein: CASKPEGEGLRNEQFF.